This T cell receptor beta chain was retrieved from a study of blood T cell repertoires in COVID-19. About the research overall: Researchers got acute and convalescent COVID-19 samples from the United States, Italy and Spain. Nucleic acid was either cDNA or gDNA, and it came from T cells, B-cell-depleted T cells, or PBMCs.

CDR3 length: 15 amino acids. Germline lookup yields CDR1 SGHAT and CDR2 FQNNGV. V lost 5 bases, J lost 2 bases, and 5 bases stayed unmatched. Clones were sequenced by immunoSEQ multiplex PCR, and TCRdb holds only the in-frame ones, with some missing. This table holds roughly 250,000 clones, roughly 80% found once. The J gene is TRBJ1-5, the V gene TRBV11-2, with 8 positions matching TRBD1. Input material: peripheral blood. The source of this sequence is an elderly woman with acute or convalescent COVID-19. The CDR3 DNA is TGTGCCAGCAGCCTGGACAGGGCGGGCAATCAGCCCCAGCATTTT. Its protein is CASSLDRAGNQPQHF.